This T cell receptor beta chain was sequenced for a study of early T cells in non-severe SARS-CoV-2 infection. Study in general: Unsorted whole-blood RNA was sequenced in bulk, leaving chains unpaired. Notes on the study in general: Matches to VDJdb favored anti-spike CD8 responses and missed private and CD4 specificities.

In its sample, this clonotype was seen many times. The antigen is undetermined. This CDR3 is built from 17 residues. Germline trimming cut 4 bases from V and 5 bases from J; bases unmatched to any gene: 8. Individual cDNA molecules were tagged with unique molecular identifiers. TCRdb redid the calling of the 5' RACE reads with MiXCR, one entry per CDR3 protein. Here the sample spans approximately 49,000 distinct CDR3 sequences, roughly 12% being singletons. This clonotype originated in an adult who was a healthcare worker with PCR-confirmed SARS-CoV-2 infection or an uninfected control (not recorded which). The sequenced sample consisted of whole blood. This chain joins TRBV12-3 or TRBV12-4 and TRBJ2-5; 15 bases fit TRBD2. The CDR3 protein is CASSSRTSGRALETQYF. CDR3 in DNA: TGTGCCAGCAGTTCCCGGACTAGCGGGAGGGCCCTGGAGACCCAGTACTTC.